One sample yielded the 25 T cell receptor beta chains listed below, sequenced in a study of neurological immune-mediated disorders. As for time point: longitudinal time-point 3. MiXCR, run by TCRdb on the 5' RACE reads, gives a single entry per CDR3 protein. The sample includes some 80,000 distinct CDR3 sequences, 4.3% of them seen just once. The sample consisted of PBMCs. These receptors originate from a woman in her sixties with multiple sclerosis.

In this sample, this clonotype turned up many times. The gene calls are TRBV15 and TRBJ2-6; 8 nucleotides align to TRBD1. Per the germline V gene, CDR1 is LNHNV and CDR2 is YYDKDF (reference sequence). CDR3 size: 17 residues. V shed 4 bases, J shed 2 bases, and the junction held 7 bases outside the gene matches. CDR3 amino acids: CATSTGGRVTGANVLTF. CDR3 nucleotides: TGTGCCACCAGCACAGGGGGCCGGGTTACTGGGGCCAACGTCCTGACTTTC.

Ten or more counts support this clonotype. V and J are TRBV9 and TRBJ1-1; 7 bases align to TRBD1. With 0 bases clipped from V and 4 bases from J, the junction kept 3 bases outside the gene matches. In germline, CDR1 is SGDLS, CDR2 YYNGEE. This CDR3 is 14 amino acids long. DNA of the CDR3: TGTGCCAGCAGCGTAGCGACAGGGCTCACTGAAGCTTTCTTT. It codes for CASSVATGLTEAFF.

This clonotype was recorded at least ten times. In nucleotides, the CDR3 is TGTGCCAGCAGCCAAGCGAGAGATACGCAGTATTTT. This codes for CASSQARDTQYF. The chain carries TRBV7-8 and TRBJ2-3; D is unresolved. Trimming left V 5 bases short and J 5 bases short, with 8 bases between. CDR3 length: 12 amino acids. Germline V gene data show CDR1 as SGHVS and CDR2 as FQNEAQ.

This clonotype came up many times. This chain connects TRBV20-1 to TRBJ1-3, with unresolved D. Germline values: CDR1 DFQATT, CDR2 SNEGSKA (reference sequence). CDR3 length: 13 amino acids. V dropped 7 bases and J dropped 4 bases, with 14 bases sitting between them. The CDR3 DNA reads as TGCAGTGTTTCCGGGCCCCTGGGAAACACCATATATTTT. This sequence encodes CSVSGPLGNTIYF.

This clonotype was detected only a few times. This chain links TRBV7-2 with TRBJ2-1; D is possibly TRBD2 (6 bases). Germline V gene sequence: CDR1 SGHTA, CDR2 FQGNSA. The CDR3 has 15 residues. The germline V and J ends were trimmed by 5 bases and 0 bases, with 11 bases remaining between them. In nucleotides, the CDR3 is TGTGCCAGCAGCCGGGACTTCAGCTCCTACAATGAGCAGTTCTTC. It translates to CASSRDFSSYNEQFF.

The table lists this clonotype with many counts. This chain links TRBV11-2 with TRBJ1-1; D might be TRBD1 (5 bases). Looked up from germline, CDR1 is SGHAT and CDR2 is FQNNGV. CDR3 length: 15 residues. V was cut by 5 bases and J by 5 bases, with 18 bases left in between. The DNA for the CDR3 is TGTGCCAGCAGCCCCCAGCTCTTTGGGGGAACTGAAGCTTTCTTT. It is translated as CASSPQLFGGTEAFF.

Many counts were recorded for this clonotype. The chain carries TRBV5-1 and TRBJ1-1; 9 nucleotides align to TRBD1. This CDR3 spans 15 amino acids. Germline assignment: CDR1 SGHRS and CDR2 YFSETQ. Losses at the gene ends were 5 bases for V and 5 bases for J; bases not matched to a gene: 10. The CDR3 nucleotides read TGCGCCAGCAGTCGGGACAGGGCGGTTGGGACTGAAGCTTTCTTT. This translates into CASSRDRAVGTEAFF.

This clonotype was picked up many times. The V gene is TRBV25-1, the J gene TRBJ1-1; 7 nucleotides agree with TRBD1. The junction had 6 bases not matched to a gene; V was cut back by 7 bases and J by 1 base. The CDR3 totals 14 residues. Per the germline V gene, CDR1 is MGHDK and CDR2 is SYGVNS. The CDR3 coding sequence is TGTGCCAGCATCCCCGGGGACAGGAACACTGAAGCTTTCTTT. Its translation is CASIPGDRNTEAFF.

This clonotype has a count of ten or more. The gene calls are TRBV10-3 and TRBJ1-1; the D is unclear. Trimming shortened V by 8 bases and J by 11 bases, and 18 bases separated the two germline ends. Germline V lookup: CDR1 ENHRY, CDR2 SYGVKD. This CDR3 is 12 amino acids long. The CDR3 coding sequence is TGTGCCATCCCCGGACCCGACTTGATGGCTTTCTTT. Translating it yields CAIPGPDLMAFF.

This clonotype was counted ten times or more. The chain uses TRBV9 and TRBJ1-6; TRBD1 might be the D (6 bases). Trimming took 3 bases from V and 1 from J, leaving 14 bases between them. Germline CDR1 and CDR2: SGDLS and YYNGEE. The CDR3 length is 17 residues. The CDR3 coding sequence is TGTGCCAGCAGCGCATCTACAGGGAATTCCTATAATTCACCCCTCCACTTT. The encoded protein is CASSASTGNSYNSPLHF.

On this clonotype: A single base separates this from a much larger clone, so it may be a read error. The chain carries TRBV28 and TRBJ2-1; D uncertain. The CDR3 has 10 amino acids. The germline V gene has CDR1 MDHEN and CDR2 SYDVKM. V was cut by 4 bases and J by 10 bases, with 5 bases left in between. DNA of the CDR3: TGTGCCAGCAGTTCCCGCGAGCAGTTCTTC. It codes for CASSSREQFF.

This clonotype was seen at least ten times. The chain employs TRBV5-1 and TRBJ2-3, with D uncertain. The V end was cut by 4 bases, the J end by 4 bases, with 10 bases between. Germline V CDR1 and CDR2: SGHRS, YFSETQ. CDR3 length equals 13 residues. CDR3 region: CASSLSDADTQYF. The CDR3 DNA sequence: TGCGCCAGCAGCCTCTCGGATGCAGATACGCAGTATTTT.

There are many counts of this clonotype. The chain combines TRBV29-1 with TRBJ1-5; 9 bases are shared with TRBD1. This CDR3 contains 17 residues. V shed 4 bases, J shed 0 bases, and the junction held 10 bases outside the gene matches. Germline V gene data show CDR1 as SQVTM and CDR2 as ANQGSEA. The CDR3: CSVGLGQGVDSNQPQHF. CDR3 sequence (DNA): TGCAGCGTTGGGTTGGGACAGGGAGTGGATAGCAATCAGCCCCAGCATTTT.

This clonotype was recorded many times. V usage is TRBV27 and J usage is TRBJ2-7; D may be TRBD2 (6 bases). This CDR3 is built from 14 residues. Looked up from germline, CDR1 is MNHEY and CDR2 is SMNVEV (reference sequence). V was trimmed by 2 bases and J by 0 bases, leaving 8 bases between them. The CDR3 loop reads CASSLVAASYEQYF. The DNA for the CDR3 is TGTGCCAGCAGTTTAGTAGCGGCCTCCTACGAGCAGTACTTC.

This clonotype came up many times. This sequence joins TRBV5-1 and TRBJ1-2; D unresolved. Germline V CDR1 and CDR2: SGHRS, YFSETQ. Trimming took off 6 bases at V and 4 bases at J, with 13 bases between the two ends. The CDR3 is 13 amino acids. Here the CDR3 reads CASNPGRAYGYTF. In nucleotides, the CDR3 is TGCGCCAGCAACCCAGGACGCGCCTATGGCTACACCTTC.

This clonotype was picked up many times. This chain links TRBV11-1 with TRBJ2-7; 7 bases agree with TRBD1. J was trimmed by 4 bases and V by 5 bases; bases with no gene match: 8. Germline V gives CDR1 SGHAT, CDR2 FQDESV (reference sequence). The CDR3 runs 14 residues. The CDR3 reads CASSLRQGLYEQYF. CDR3 sequence (DNA): TGTGCCAGCAGCCTCAGACAGGGATTGTACGAGCAGTACTTC.

This clonotype has at least ten counts. V usage is TRBV12-3 or TRBV12-4 and J usage is TRBJ1-1; the D is unclear. This CDR3 is 13 amino acids long. Trimming pared 3 bases from V and 2 bases from J, leaving 7 bases between. The CDR3 DNA reads TGTGCCAGCAGTTTTAAGATAAACACTGAAGCTTTCTTT. Its translation is CASSFKINTEAFF.

In this sample, this clonotype turned up a few times. DNA of the CDR3: TGTGCCAGCCTAGCTCAGGGTAGCGGGGAGCTGTTTTTT. This codes for CASLAQGSGELFF. The chain carries TRBV6-5 and TRBJ2-2, with D perhaps being TRBD1 or TRBD2 (5 bases each). The CDR3 sequence is 13 residues long. V lost 8 bases and J 7 bases, leaving 14 bases between the germline ends. Germline CDR1 MNHEY, CDR2 SVGAGI.

This clonotype was detected ten times or more. The chain uses TRBV5-1 and TRBJ1-1; D is unclear. The CDR3 consists of 16 residues. Between the trimmed V and J ends, which lost 3 bases and 0 bases, there was a span of 15 bases. The germline CDR1 and CDR2 sequences are SGHRS and YFSETQ. The CDR3 is CASSSSLLPMNTEAFF. The CDR3 DNA is TGCGCCAGCAGCTCTAGCCTATTACCGATGAACACTGAAGCTTTCTTT.

In its sample, this clonotype was seen many times. This rearrangement joins TRBV5-1 to TRBJ2-5; tentatively, D is TRBD2 (7 bases). The CDR3 has 14 amino acids. The V end was cut by 6 bases, the J end by 3 bases, with 15 bases between. Germline values: CDR1 SGHRS, CDR2 YFSETQ. CDR3 residues: CASNRGASEETQYF. The CDR3 bases are TGCGCCAGCAATCGGGGGGCCTCCGAAGAGACCCAGTACTTC. Full variable domain (outside the CDR3, taken from reference TRBV5-1 and TRBJ2-5): KAGVTQTPRYLIKTRGQQVTLSCSPISGHRSVSWYQQTPGQGLQFLFEYFSETQRNKGNFPGRFSGRQFSNSRSEMNVSTLELGDSALYLCASNRGASEETQYFGPGTRLLVL.

This clonotype was recorded many times. The V and J genes are TRBV3-1 and TRBJ1-2; 10 bases are shared with TRBD1. The germline V gene encodes CDR1 LGHDT and CDR2 YNNKEL (reference sequence). Trimming cost V 3 bases and J 2 bases; bases outside gene matches: 6. The CDR3 contains 16 residues. CDR3 amino acids: CASSHGTGVRNYGYTF. The CDR3 nucleotides read TGTGCCAGCAGCCACGGGACAGGGGTTCGGAACTATGGCTACACCTTC. Complete variable domain (other parts from reference TRBV3-1 and TRBJ1-2): DTAVSQTPKYLVTQMGNDKSIKCEQNLGHDTMYWYKQDSKKFLKIMFSYNNKELIINETVPNRFSPKSPDKAHLNLHINSLELGDSAVYFCASSHGTGVRNYGYTFGSGTRLTVV.

This clonotype has a count of ten or more. The V call is TRBV6-6, the J call TRBJ1-4; D is ambiguous. CDR3 length: 15 residues. Germline V lookup: CDR1 MNHNY, CDR2 SVGAGI (reference sequence). The ends were cut back, 0 bases at V and 4 bases at J, with 9 bases in the middle. The CDR3 spells CASSYSGDINEKLFF. CDR3 DNA sequence: TGTGCCAGCAGTTACTCCGGGGATATTAATGAAAAACTGTTTTTT.

The table lists this clonotype with many counts. J is TRBJ1-5 and V is TRBV12-3 or TRBV12-4; D perhaps matches TRBD1 (6 bases). CDR3 size: 16 residues. Trimming left V 3 bases short and J 4 bases short, with 16 bases between. The CDR3 DNA reads as TGTGCCAGCAGTTTGAGGGGGGGCGCAAGTAATCAGCCCCAGCATTTT. As protein: CASSLRGGASNQPQHF.

This clonotype was seen only a few times. V gene TRBV7-6 combines with J gene TRBJ2-1, with 11 positions matching TRBD1. The CDR3 sequence is 16 residues long. The germline CDR1 and CDR2 sequences are SGHVS and FNYEAQ. V lost 4 bases, J lost 4 bases, and 6 bases stayed unmatched. CDR3: CASSWSGTGGYNEQFF. In DNA, the CDR3 is TGTGCCAGCAGCTGGTCCGGGACAGGGGGGTACAATGAGCAGTTCTTC.

This clonotype has a count of ten or more. The V call is TRBV7-6, the J call TRBJ2-1, with TRBD2 as a possible D gene (5 bases). CDR1 and CDR2 from the germline V gene are SGHVS and FNYEAQ. The CDR3 is 13 residues long. Trimming took off 5 bases at V and 7 bases at J, with 12 bases between the two ends. The CDR3 region is CASSPRTVNEQFF. The CDR3 nucleotides are TGTGCCAGCAGCCCGCGGACTGTAAATGAGCAGTTCTTC.